The clone carrying this TCR beta chain has more than one count but fewer than ten. The junction and the germline gene differ at one end; a read error may be behind it. This CDR3 has 16 amino acids. Germline V gene sequence: CDR1 MNHEY, CDR2 SVGAGI. The data are from a study of control samples from healthy donors and cancer patients. Repertoires were generated with immunoSEQ multiplex PCR, while TCRdb's copy carries only in-frame clones and drops some. The data hold 260,000 or so clones, with over 70% observed a single time. This receptor was obtained from a woman aged 55 to 70 with lung cancer. Sequencing was carried out using PBMCs. The chain recombines TRBV6-5 with TRBJ1-5, with a possible D match to TRBD1 (6 bases). CDR3 sequence reads: CASSHSPQGGNQPQHF. The CDR3, as DNA: TGTGCCAGCAGTCACTCCCCACAGGGCGGCAATCAGCCCCAGCATTTT.